This is a list of T cell receptor beta chains from one sample in a study of beta chain features in type 1 diabetes. Clones were sequenced by immunoSEQ multiplex PCR, and TCRdb holds only the in-frame ones, with some missing. The sample lists about 410,000 clones, approximately 15% seen once, with approximately 0.038% in the top ten. The specimen was naive CD4+ T cells from blood. These receptors were taken from a young man in good health. Each CDR3 is given with its conserved first and last residue. The D gene is left open where the match is weak. Clone sizes are given selectively: once, few, many, or a class where the clone is expanded.

D gene	clone size	V gene	J gene	CDR3 DNA	CDR3 protein
NA	NA	TRBV7-9	TRBJ2-4	TGTGCCAGCAGCTACCTTACGGACATTCAGTACTTC	CASSYLTDIQYF
NA	NA	TRBV11-3	TRBJ1-5	TGTGCCAGCGGGAAAGACAGGTCCAACTCCAATCAGCCCCAGCATTTT	CASGKDRSNSNQPQHF
NA	few	TRBV27	TRBJ2-1	TGTGCCAGCAGTTTAGTGATGAAGGGGTACAATGAGCAGTTCTTC	CASSLVMKGYNEQFF
NA	NA	TRBV6-5	TRBJ2-1	TGTGCCAGCAGTTACTCGAGGGCTGGCTACAATGAGCAGTTCTTC	CASSYSRAGYNEQFF
NA	NA	TRBV5-4	TRBJ2-1	TGTGCCAGCTCAGCGGCGGGAAGCTCCTACAATGAGCAGTTCTTC	CASSAAGSSYNEQFF
NA	many	TRBV7-9	TRBJ2-3	TGTGCCAGCAGCCAACTCCGCGAGGGGCCAGATACGCAGTATTTT	CASSQLREGPDTQYF
NA	NA	TRBV7-6	TRBJ2-5	TGTGCCAGCAGCCTCTTAGCGGACAGACAAGAGACCCAGTACTTC	CASSLLADRQETQYF
NA	few	TRBV7-9	TRBJ2-5	TGTGCCAGCCGAGGGGGTAGTGCGACGGGGCGGCAAGAGACCCAGTACTTC	CASRGGSATGRQETQYF
NA	NA	TRBV30	TRBJ1-2	TGTGCCTGGATTAATCAGGGGAACACGGATGGCTACACCTTC	CAWINQGNTDGYTF
TRBD2	few	TRBV14	TRBJ2-1	TGTGCCAGCAGCCAGGTAGCGGGAGCGTACAATGAGCAGTTCTTC	CASSQVAGAYNEQFF
NA	NA	TRBV5-4	TRBJ2-3	TGTGCCAGCAGCTTTGGGGACTTGATTAGCACAGATACGCAGTATTTT	CASSFGDLISTDTQYF
NA	NA	TRBV5-1	TRBJ2-1	TGCGCCAGCACAAAGGAGGGTGGCTCCTACAATGAGCAGTTCTTC	CASTKEGGSYNEQFF
NA	few	TRBV19	TRBJ1-6	TGTGCCAGTAGTATCGGGTGGCAGGTCTCGAATTCACCCCTCCACTTT	CASSIGWQVSNSPLHF
TRBD2	NA	TRBV7-6	TRBJ2-3	TGTGCCAGCAGCACATTAGCGGGAGCACCGGCAGATACGCAGTATTTT	CASSTLAGAPADTQYF
NA	NA	TRBV15	TRBJ1-5	TGTGCCACCAGCTCTAATTCCGATCAGCCCCAGCATTTT	CATSSNSDQPQHF
NA	NA	TRBV7-2	TRBJ1-6	TGTGCCAGCAGCCCCAGGCAGAGGAGTAATTCACCCCTCCACTTT	CASSPRQRSNSPLHF
TRBD2	NA	TRBV29-1	TRBJ2-1	TGCAGCGTCTTTAGCGGGAGGGTGGGAAATGAGCAGTTCTTC	CSVFSGRVGNEQFF
TRBD2	few	TRBV4-3	TRBJ2-1	TGCGCCAGCAGCCAAGAGGCTAGCGGGAGGTGGCAGTTCTTC	CASSQEASGRWQFF
NA	few	TRBV30	TRBJ2-6	TGTGCCTGGAGTGTACTTGGGGGATCTGGGGCCAACGTCCTGACTTTC	CAWSVLGGSGANVLTF
NA	NA	TRBV21-1	TRBJ2-2	TGTGCCAGCAGCGACCTCCTGATGTACGGGGAGCTGTTTTTT	CASSDLLMYGELFF
TRBD1	NA	TRBV5-5	TRBJ2-7	TGTGCCAGCAGCTTGGTTCGTGACAGGGCCTACGAGCAGTACTTC	CASSLVRDRAYEQYF
NA	NA	TRBV7-9	TRBJ1-2	TGTGCCAGCAGCTTATTACAGGGATCCCATGGCTACACCTTC	CASSLLQGSHGYTF
NA	few	TRBV20-1	TRBJ2-3	TGCAGTGCTAGCGGGACCGCTACGCAGTATTTT	CSASGTATQYF
TRBD1	NA	TRBV18	TRBJ2-5	TGTGCCAGCTCACCGGAACAGGGGGCGCAGGCGACCCAGTACTTC	CASSPEQGAQATQYF
NA	few	TRBV13	TRBJ2-2	TGTGCCAGCAGCCCCACCTGGGCGGGATTGAACACCGGGGAGCTGTTTTTT	CASSPTWAGLNTGELFF
NA	few	TRBV11-1	TRBJ2-2	TGTGCCAGCAGCTTACTAGTCACCGGGGAGCTGTTTTTT	CASSLLVTGELFF
TRBD2	NA	TRBV5-4	TRBJ2-1	TGTGCCAGCAGCGCTAGCGGGAGGGCGTCCTACAATGAGCAGTTCTTC	CASSASGRASYNEQFF
NA	few	TRBV30	TRBJ1-1	TGTGCCTGGAGGGCAGGGAGGAGGGGAACTGAAGCTTTCTTT	CAWRAGRRGTEAFF
NA	few	TRBV4-1	TRBJ2-2	TGCGCCAGCAGCCTCAACGCCCTCGCGAACACCGGGGAGCTGTTTTTT	CASSLNALANTGELFF
NA	NA	TRBV19	TRBJ2-1	TGTGCCAGTGAGGACAATGAGCAGTTCTTC	CASEDNEQFF
NA	NA	TRBV27	TRBJ2-5	TGTGCCAGCTGGCGTTCGGGAAACCAAGAGACCCAGTACTTC	CASWRSGNQETQYF
TRBD2	NA	TRBV10-3	TRBJ2-3	TGTGCCATAGGGACTAGCGGGAATACAGATACGCAGTATTTT	CAIGTSGNTDTQYF
NA	few	TRBV19	TRBJ2-1	TGTGCCAGTAATAGCTACAATGAGCAGTTCTTC	CASNSYNEQFF
NA	NA	TRBV5-1	TRBJ1-1	TGCGCCAGCAGCCCGCATCCTACTACAGGGAGAGGAGCTTTCTTT	CASSPHPTTGRGAFF
TRBD1	NA	TRBV11-2	TRBJ2-5	TGTGCCAGCAGCTTTGAAGGGGGCGTAGAGACCCAGTACTTC	CASSFEGGVETQYF
NA	NA	TRBV5-1	TRBJ1-1	TGCGCCAGCAGCTTGGATGTTAACACTGAAGCTTTCTTT	CASSLDVNTEAFF
NA	once	TRBV7-2	TRBJ2-7	TGTGCCAGCAGCTTATACCCGACAGGCTACGAGCAGTACTTC	CASSLYPTGYEQYF
NA	few	TRBV18	TRBJ2-1	TGTGCCAGCTCACCACGGCGGGACAATGAGCAGTTCTTC	CASSPRRDNEQFF
NA	NA	TRBV18	TRBJ2-3	TGTGCCAGCTCACCATCTCAGCAGGGGACAGATACGCAGTATTTT	CASSPSQQGTDTQYF
TRBD1	few	TRBV6-1	TRBJ1-5	TGTGCCAGCACGGGCAGGGGGCAGAATCAGCCCCAGCATTTT	CASTGRGQNQPQHF
NA	NA	TRBV5-6	TRBJ2-7	TGTGCCAGCATAGGAGGACCCCACGAGCAGTACTTC	CASIGGPHEQYF
NA	few	TRBV19	TRBJ2-3	TGTGCCAGTAGTATTCAGGGTCGAACAGATACGCAGTATTTT	CASSIQGRTDTQYF
NA	few	TRBV19	TRBJ2-7	TGTGCCAGTAGTCGGTCGGTAGCGGCCTACGAGCAGTACTTC	CASSRSVAAYEQYF
NA	NA	TRBV15	TRBJ2-2	TGTGCCACCAGCAGAGATAGCGCACGGCCTCGAATCACCGGGGAGCTGTTTTTT	CATSRDSARPRITGELFF
NA	few	TRBV7-2	TRBJ2-1	TGTGCCAGCAGCTTAGAGGCGAGCAGAACCCACAGGGAGCAGTTCTTC	CASSLEASRTHREQFF
NA	NA	TRBV7-2	TRBJ2-7	TGTGCCAGCAGCCAGAGCCCCAAGGAGCAGTACTTC	CASSQSPKEQYF
TRBD2	NA	TRBV9	TRBJ2-1	TGTGCCAGCAGCGTAGAGCCGGGACTATACAATGAGCAGTTCTTC	CASSVEPGLYNEQFF
TRBD2	few	TRBV5-4	TRBJ2-1	TGTGCCAGCACCGACCCCACGGCGGGGGGACTGTACAATGAGCAGTTCTTC	CASTDPTAGGLYNEQFF
NA	NA	TRBV7-8	TRBJ1-1	TGTGCCAGCAGCTTAGCGTTGCCTGAAGCTTTCTTT	CASSLALPEAFF
NA	NA	TRBV5-6	TRBJ1-1	TGTGCCAGCAGCTTTCAGGGTCGGAACACTGAAGCTTTCTTT	CASSFQGRNTEAFF
TRBD2	few	TRBV29-1	TRBJ2-3	TGCAGCGCCCGGATAGCGGGAGGGCCAGATACGCAGTATTTT	CSARIAGGPDTQYF
NA	NA	TRBV7-2	TRBJ2-4	TGTGCCAGCAGCTCCCGGACCGGGGCGCTTGAAAACATTCAGTACTTC	CASSSRTGALENIQYF